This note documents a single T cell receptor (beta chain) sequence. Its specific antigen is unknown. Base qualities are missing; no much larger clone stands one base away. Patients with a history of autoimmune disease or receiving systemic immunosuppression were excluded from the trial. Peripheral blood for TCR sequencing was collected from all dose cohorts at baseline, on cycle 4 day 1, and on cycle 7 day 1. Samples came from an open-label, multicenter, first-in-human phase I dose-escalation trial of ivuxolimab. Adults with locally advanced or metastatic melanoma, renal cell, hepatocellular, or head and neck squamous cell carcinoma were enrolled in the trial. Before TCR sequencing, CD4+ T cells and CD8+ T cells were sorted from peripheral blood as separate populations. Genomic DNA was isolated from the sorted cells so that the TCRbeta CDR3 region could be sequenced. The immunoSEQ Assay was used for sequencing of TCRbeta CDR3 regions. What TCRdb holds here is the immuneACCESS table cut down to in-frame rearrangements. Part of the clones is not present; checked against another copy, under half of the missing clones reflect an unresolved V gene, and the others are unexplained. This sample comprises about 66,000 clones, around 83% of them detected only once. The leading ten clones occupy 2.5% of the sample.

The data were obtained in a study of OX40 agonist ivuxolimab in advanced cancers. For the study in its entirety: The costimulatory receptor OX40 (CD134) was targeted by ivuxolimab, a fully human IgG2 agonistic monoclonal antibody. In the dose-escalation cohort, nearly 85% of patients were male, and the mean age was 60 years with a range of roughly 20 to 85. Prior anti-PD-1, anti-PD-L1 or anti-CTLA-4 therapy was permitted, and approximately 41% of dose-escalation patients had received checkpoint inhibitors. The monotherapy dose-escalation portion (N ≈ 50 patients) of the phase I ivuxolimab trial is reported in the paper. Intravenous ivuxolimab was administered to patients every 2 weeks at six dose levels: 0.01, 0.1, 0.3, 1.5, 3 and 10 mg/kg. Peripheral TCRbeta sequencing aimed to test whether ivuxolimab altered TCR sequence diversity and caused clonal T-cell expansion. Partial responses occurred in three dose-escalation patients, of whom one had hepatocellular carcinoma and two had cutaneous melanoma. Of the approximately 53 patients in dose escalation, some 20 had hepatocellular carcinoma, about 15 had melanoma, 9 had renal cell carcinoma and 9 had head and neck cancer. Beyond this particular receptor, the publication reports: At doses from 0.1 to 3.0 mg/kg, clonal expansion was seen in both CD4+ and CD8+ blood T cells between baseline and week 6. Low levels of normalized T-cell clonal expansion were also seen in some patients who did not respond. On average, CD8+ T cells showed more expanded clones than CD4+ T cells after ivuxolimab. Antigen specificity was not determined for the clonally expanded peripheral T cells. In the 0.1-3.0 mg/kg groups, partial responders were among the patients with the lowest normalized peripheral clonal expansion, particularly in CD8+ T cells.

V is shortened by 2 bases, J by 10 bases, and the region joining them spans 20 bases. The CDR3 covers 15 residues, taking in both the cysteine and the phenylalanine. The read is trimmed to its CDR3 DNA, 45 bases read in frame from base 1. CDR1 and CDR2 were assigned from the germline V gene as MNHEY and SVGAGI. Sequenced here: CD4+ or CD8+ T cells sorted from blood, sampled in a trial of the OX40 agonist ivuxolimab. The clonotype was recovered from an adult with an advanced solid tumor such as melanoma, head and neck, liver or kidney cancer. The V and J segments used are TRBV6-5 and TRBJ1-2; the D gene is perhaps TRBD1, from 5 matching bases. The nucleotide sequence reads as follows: TGTGCCAGCAGTTACGGGAGACAGCTCCCTCGAGACTACACCTTC. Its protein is CASSYGRQLPRDYTF.